The source of this T cell receptor beta chain is a study of T cell responses to AZD1222 COVID-19 vaccine (dated by TCRdb to about 2021). Regarding the study in general: TCR sequencing was performed for about 250 trial participants, of whom about 200 were given two doses of AZD1222 and around 26 were given two doses of MenACWY control vaccine. Trial participants were enrolled into age subgroups of 18-55, 56-69 and 70-plus years, which contained approximately 150, 28 and 58 TCR-sequenced participants, respectively. Study-level results and caveats: Only five to seven AZD1222 recipients were SARS-CoV-2 seropositive at baseline, limiting conclusions about previously exposed vaccinees. After two AZD1222 doses, both the breadth and the depth of spike-specific TCRs were significantly higher than at day 0 and than in MenACWY recipients. CD4 TCRs associated with the vaccine covered the entire spike protein, and the dominant responses were in regions 160-218 and 743-854. Epitopes outside the regions mutated in the B.1.351 and B.1.1.7 variants were reportedly recognized by nearly half of the unique spike-specific TCRs. Because no samples from the day 14 peak response were available, repertoires could be characterized only after the peak T cell response. In the small 56-69-year group, the increase in depth fell short of significance, most likely because of low power. Most participants were white British and females outnumbered males, and the authors suggested that clonal diversity may have been underestimated.

The time point tag for this specimen amounts to: about 28 days (+/-7) after the second vaccine dose. Because spike-specific TCR depth and breadth did not differ between the two schedules, AZD1222 recipients who got a second dose at roughly 4 weeks were pooled with those who got a second dose at roughly 12 weeks. Samples from vaccinated people were obtained from the UK trials COV001 and COV002, which included a single-blind randomized controlled phase 2/3 trial of AZD1222 (ChAdOx1 nCoV-19) in healthy adults. For TCRbeta chain sequencing, PBMC samples from trial participants were taken at day 0 and at day 28 after the second dose. Notes on this clone: Its antigen is not yet known. It has no much larger one-base neighbor in the sample; base qualities were not kept.

The CDR3 regions of human TCRbeta chains were analyzed by immunosequencing. In the original analysis: Repertoire TCRs were matched against a reference library of SARS-CoV-2-specific TCRs generated with the MIRA antigen-specificity platform. Breadth meant the fraction of unique TCRs that were SARS-CoV-2-associated, whereas depth meant the fraction of total T cells that were SARS-CoV-2-associated. Using the MIRA data, each spike-specific TCR was mapped to the spike region that the TCR reacts to and placed in a CD4 or CD8 class. Log10-transformed breadth and depth values were compared by one-way ANOVA with Sidak's multiple comparisons tests. In TCRdb, the immuneACCESS table is reduced to in-frame sequences with V and J assigned. These tables do not hold every clone; where another copy was compared, an unresolved V gene accounts for under half, and the others remain unexplained. V and J calls and clone size are as listed in that table; D and trimming were resolved from the DNA. The sample table contains 75,000 or so clones; only one count was recorded for less than 95% of them. Of the sample, around 30% is held by the ten largest clones.

The sequences come from peripheral blood, collected 28 days after the second AZD1222 dose. This sequence originates from an adult who received the AZD1222 COVID-19 vaccine.

Here is the DNA: TGTGCCAGCAGCTTAGGGGGGGGAATAAACTACGAGCAGTACTTC. Its translation reads: CASSLGGGINYEQYF. The chain joins TRBV7-2 to TRBJ2-7, and TRBD2 aligns with 7 junction nucleotides. V has 1 base trimmed and J has 3 bases trimmed; junction bases matching no gene number 6. Inclusive of the bounding cysteine and phenylalanine, the CDR3 is 15 residues long. The CDR3 DNA has 45 bases and is translated from base 1. The germline V gene supplies CDR1 SGHTA and CDR2 FQGNSA.